By frequency in the sample, the clone carrying this T cell receptor (beta chain) is medium-sized (0.01 to 0.1%). Antigen: not known. All gene names here are mouse names. The read ends 1 residue shy of where the CDR3 ends; the end is completed using the germline J gene. As for time point: mouse harvest day 7 after allogeneic transplant. Tail vein injection delivered 10^7 T-cell-depleted bone marrow cells and 10^6 splenic CD5+ T cells. Mice had MHC-mismatched B6 into BALB/c GVHD, sampled day 7 or 14. The assay was immunoSEQ multiplex PCR, and TCRdb's table has in-frame clones only and misses some. The sample has around 6,100 clones, around two fifths seen once; the top ten hold about 2%. This sample stems from a study of tissue T cells after allogeneic stem cell transplantation. Study-wide results and limits: Few T cell clones were shared across patients, but motif clusters showed tissue-specific shared signatures. In patients and mice, blood and spleen missed much of tissue repertoire.

This CDR3 spans 14 amino acids. Trimming removed 6 bases from V and 0 bases from J, with 8 bases in between. Germline V gene data show CDR1 as KGHPV and CDR2 as FQNQEV (reference sequence). This receptor was obtained from a female BALB/c mouse given C57BL/6 T cells with graft-versus-host disease after an allogeneic hematopoietic cell transplant. V and J are TRBV26 and TRBJ1-4, with D unresolved. Sequenced: skin. The CDR3 region is CASSYSISNERLFF. The part of the CDR3 DNA that was read is TGTGCCAGCAGCTACAGCATTTCCAACGAAAGATTATTT.